The T cell receptor (beta chain) described here comes from a study of blood T cell repertoires in COVID-19. The overall study: Spain, Italy and the United States supplied samples that represented acute and convalescent COVID-19.

This clone was found once. Other nucleotide sequences in the sample specify the same CDR3. The CDR3 loop spans 14 amino acids. J lost 4 bases, V lost 5 bases, and 4 bases had no gene match. Germline V gene lookup returns CDR1 SEHNR and CDR2 FQNEAQ (reference sequence). In the source study's methods: For nucleated cells, counts were estimated from reference gene primer amplification. Data came from immunoSEQ multiplex PCR; TCRdb stores just in-frame clones and leaves some out. V, J and clone size derive from that table, while D and trimming were established from the DNA sequence. In the table there are a few hundred thousand clones, about 88% of which are singletons. Participant ages covered about 18 to 95 years across approximately 25 US areas.

The TCR was taken from a woman under 30 who had been exposed to COVID-19. The material sequenced was PBMCs or T cells enriched from blood (not recorded which). The rearrangement uses TRBV7-9 and TRBJ1-5, with TRBD1 matching over 8 bases. CDR3 loop: CASSPGTGNQPQHF. In nucleotides, the CDR3 is TGTGCCAGCAGCCCCGGGACAGGTAATCAGCCCCAGCATTTT.